Given below is one T cell receptor beta chain in context. Its antigen is not known. These data are taken from a study of OX40 agonist ivuxolimab in advanced cancers. Autoimmune disease history or systemic immunosuppression disqualified patients. Peripheral blood came from all dose cohorts at three timepoints. Germline V gene sequence: CDR1 SGHRS, CDR2 YFSETQ. CDR3 size: 15 residues. With 0 bases removed from V and 3 bases from J, the gap between germline ends came to 12 bases. Produced via immunoSEQ multiplex PCR; TCRdb's table is partial and in-frame only. The table includes tens of thousands of clones, roughly 84% detected once. Study-wide findings and caveats: CD8+ T cells (on average) carried more expanded clones than CD4+ T cells.

V usage is TRBV5-1 and J usage is TRBJ1-1; D gene uncertain. Sample: CD4+ or CD8+ T cells sorted from blood, taken in a trial of the OX40 agonist ivuxolimab. This receptor was taken from an adult with an advanced solid tumor such as melanoma, head and neck, liver or kidney cancer. CDR3 coding DNA: TGCGCCAGCAGCTTGGGGAACTACGGTGACACTGAAGCTTTCTTT. Its translation is CASSLGNYGDTEAFF.